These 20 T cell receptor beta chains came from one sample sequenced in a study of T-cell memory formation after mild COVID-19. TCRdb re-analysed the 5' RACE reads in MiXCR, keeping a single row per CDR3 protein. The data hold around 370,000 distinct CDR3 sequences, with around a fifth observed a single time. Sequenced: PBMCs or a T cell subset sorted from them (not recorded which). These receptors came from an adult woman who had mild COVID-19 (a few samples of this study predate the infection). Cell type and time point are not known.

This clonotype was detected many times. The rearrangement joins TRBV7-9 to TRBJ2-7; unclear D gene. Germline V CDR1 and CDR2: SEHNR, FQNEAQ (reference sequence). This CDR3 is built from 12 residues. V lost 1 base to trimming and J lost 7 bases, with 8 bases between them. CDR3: CASSLGWQEQYF. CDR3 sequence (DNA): TGTGCCAGCAGCTTAGGGTGGCAGGAGCAGTACTTC.

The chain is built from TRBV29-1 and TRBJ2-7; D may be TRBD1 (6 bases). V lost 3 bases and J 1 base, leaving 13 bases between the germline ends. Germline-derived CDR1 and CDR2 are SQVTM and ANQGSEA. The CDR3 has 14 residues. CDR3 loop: CSVEVRGGSYEQYF. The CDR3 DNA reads TGCAGCGTTGAGGTCAGGGGTGGGTCCTACGAGCAGTACTTC.

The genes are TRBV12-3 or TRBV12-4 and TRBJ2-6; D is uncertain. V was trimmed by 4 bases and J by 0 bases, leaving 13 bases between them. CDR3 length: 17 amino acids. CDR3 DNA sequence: TGTGCCAGCAGTTCCCTCACGGATAGCTCTGGGGCCAACGTCCTGACTTTC. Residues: CASSSLTDSSGANVLTF.

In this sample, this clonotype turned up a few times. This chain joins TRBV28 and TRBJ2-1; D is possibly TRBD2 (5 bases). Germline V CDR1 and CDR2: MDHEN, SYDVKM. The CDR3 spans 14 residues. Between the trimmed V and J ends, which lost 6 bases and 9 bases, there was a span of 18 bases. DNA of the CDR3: TGTGCCAGCAGCCTGGAGGACTCGCCCCGTGAGCAGTTCTTC. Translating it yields CASSLEDSPREQFF.

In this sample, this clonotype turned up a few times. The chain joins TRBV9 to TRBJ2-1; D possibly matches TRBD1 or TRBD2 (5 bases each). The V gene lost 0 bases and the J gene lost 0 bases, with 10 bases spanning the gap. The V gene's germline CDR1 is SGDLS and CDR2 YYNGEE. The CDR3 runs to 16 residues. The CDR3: CASSVGGSNSYNEQFF. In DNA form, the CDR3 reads TGTGCCAGCAGCGTAGGGGGGAGTAACTCCTACAATGAGCAGTTCTTC.

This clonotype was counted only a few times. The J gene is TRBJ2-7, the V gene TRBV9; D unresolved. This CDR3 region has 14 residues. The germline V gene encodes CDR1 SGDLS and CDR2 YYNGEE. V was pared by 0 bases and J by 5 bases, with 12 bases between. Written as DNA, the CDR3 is TGTGCCAGCAGCGTAGGTGTTAGTTTCGACGAGCAGTACTTC. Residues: CASSVGVSFDEQYF.

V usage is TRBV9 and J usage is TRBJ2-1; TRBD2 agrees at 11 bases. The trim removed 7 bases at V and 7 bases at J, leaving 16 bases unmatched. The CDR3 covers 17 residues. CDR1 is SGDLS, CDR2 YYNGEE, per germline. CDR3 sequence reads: CASPSSHRLAGGNEQFF. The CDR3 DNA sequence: TGTGCCAGCCCCAGTTCTCACAGGCTAGCGGGGGGTAATGAGCAGTTCTTC.

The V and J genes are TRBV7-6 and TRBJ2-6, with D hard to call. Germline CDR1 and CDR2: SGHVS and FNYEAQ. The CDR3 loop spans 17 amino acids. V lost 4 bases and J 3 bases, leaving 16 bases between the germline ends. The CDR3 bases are TGTGCCAGCAGCTCGCTTCTAGTCGCCGGTGGGGCCAACGTCCTGACTTTC. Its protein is CASSSLLVAGGANVLTF.

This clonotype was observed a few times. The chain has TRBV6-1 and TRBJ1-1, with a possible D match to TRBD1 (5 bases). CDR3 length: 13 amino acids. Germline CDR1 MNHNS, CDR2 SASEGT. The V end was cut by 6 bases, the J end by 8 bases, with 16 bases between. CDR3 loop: CASRAGQGIEAFF. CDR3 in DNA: TGTGCCAGCAGAGCGGGTCAGGGAATAGAAGCTTTCTTT.

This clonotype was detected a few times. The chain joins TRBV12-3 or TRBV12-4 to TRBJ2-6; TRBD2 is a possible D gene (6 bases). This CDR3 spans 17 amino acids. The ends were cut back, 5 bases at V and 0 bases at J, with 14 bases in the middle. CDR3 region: CASSIPGAGSGANVLTF. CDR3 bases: TGTGCCAGCAGTATACCGGGAGCTGGCTCTGGGGCCAACGTCCTGACTTTC.

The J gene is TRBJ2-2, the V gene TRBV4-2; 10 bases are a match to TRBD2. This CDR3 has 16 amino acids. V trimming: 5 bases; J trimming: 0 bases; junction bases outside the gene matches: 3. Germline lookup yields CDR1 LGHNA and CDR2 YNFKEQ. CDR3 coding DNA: TGTGCCAGCAGCGCCAGCGGGGGGGCGAACACCGGGGAGCTGTTTTTT. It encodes CASSASGGANTGELFF.

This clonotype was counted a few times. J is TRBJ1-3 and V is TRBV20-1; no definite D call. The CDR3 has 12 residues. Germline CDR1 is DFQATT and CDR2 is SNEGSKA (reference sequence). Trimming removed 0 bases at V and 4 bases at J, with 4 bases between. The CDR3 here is CSARERGNTIYF. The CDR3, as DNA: TGCAGTGCTAGAGAGAGGGGAAACACCATATATTTT.

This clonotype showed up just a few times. The CDR3 DNA reads TGTGCCAGTAGTATTGGGGGCAATGAGCAGTTCTTC. It specifies CASSIGGNEQFF. The rearrangement links TRBV19 to TRBJ2-1; D is tentatively TRBD1 or TRBD2 (5 bases each). In germline, CDR1 is LNHDA, CDR2 SQIVND (reference sequence). V was trimmed by 3 bases and J by 6 bases, leaving 6 bases between them. The CDR3 is 12 residues long.

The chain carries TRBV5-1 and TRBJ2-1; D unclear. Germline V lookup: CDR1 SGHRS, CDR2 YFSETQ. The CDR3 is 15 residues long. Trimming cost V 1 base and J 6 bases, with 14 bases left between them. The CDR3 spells CASSLSPSLSNEQFF. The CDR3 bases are TGCGCCAGCAGCTTGAGTCCTAGTCTCAGCAATGAGCAGTTCTTC.

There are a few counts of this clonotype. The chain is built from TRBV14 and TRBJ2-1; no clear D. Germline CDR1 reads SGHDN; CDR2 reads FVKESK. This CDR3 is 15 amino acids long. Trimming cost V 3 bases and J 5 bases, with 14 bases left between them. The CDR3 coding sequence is TGTGCCAGCAGCCACTGGGAAATAAAACACAATGAGCAGTTCTTC. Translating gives CASSHWEIKHNEQFF.

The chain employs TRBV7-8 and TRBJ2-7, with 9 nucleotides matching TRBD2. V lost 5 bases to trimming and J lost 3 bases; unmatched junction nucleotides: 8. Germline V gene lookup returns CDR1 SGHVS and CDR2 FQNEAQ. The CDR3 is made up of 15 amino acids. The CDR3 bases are TGTGCCAGCAGCCCAGGGGGTAGCGGGAGCTACGAGCAGTACTTC. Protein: CASSPGGSGSYEQYF. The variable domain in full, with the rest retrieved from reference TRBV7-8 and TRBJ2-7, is GAGVSQSPRYKVAKRGQDVALRCDPISGHVSLFWYQQALGQGPEFLTYFQNEAQLDKSGLPSDRFFAERPEGSVSTLKIQRTQQEDSAVYLCASSPGGSGSYEQYFGPGTRLTVT.

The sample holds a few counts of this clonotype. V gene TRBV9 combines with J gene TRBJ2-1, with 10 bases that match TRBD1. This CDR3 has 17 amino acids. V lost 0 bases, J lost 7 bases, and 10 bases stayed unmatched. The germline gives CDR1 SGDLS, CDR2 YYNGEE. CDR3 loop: CASSVVPSRQGANEQFF. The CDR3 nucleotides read TGTGCCAGCAGCGTAGTCCCCTCTCGACAGGGGGCGAATGAGCAGTTCTTC.

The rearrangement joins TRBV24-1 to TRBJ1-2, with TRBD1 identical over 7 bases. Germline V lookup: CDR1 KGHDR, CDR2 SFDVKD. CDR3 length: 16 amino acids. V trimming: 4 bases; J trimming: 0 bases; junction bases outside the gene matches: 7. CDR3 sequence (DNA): TGTGCCACCAGTGAGCCCGGGACAGATTCTAACTATGGCTACACCTTC. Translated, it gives CATSEPGTDSNYGYTF.

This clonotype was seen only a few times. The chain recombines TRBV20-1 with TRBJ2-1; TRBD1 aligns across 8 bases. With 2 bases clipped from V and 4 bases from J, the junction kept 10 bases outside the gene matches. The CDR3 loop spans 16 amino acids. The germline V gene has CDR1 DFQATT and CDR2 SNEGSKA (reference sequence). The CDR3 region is CSARSPRGLGYNEQFF. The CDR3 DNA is TGCAGTGCTAGAAGCCCCAGGGGGCTGGGGTACAATGAGCAGTTCTTC.

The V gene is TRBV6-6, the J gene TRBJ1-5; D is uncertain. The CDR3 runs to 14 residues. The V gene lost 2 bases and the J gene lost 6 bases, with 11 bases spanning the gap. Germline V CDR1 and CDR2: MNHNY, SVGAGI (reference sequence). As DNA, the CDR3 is TGTGCCAGCAGTTACCCGGAGTCCGGTCAGCCCCAGCATTTT. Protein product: CASSYPESGQPQHF.